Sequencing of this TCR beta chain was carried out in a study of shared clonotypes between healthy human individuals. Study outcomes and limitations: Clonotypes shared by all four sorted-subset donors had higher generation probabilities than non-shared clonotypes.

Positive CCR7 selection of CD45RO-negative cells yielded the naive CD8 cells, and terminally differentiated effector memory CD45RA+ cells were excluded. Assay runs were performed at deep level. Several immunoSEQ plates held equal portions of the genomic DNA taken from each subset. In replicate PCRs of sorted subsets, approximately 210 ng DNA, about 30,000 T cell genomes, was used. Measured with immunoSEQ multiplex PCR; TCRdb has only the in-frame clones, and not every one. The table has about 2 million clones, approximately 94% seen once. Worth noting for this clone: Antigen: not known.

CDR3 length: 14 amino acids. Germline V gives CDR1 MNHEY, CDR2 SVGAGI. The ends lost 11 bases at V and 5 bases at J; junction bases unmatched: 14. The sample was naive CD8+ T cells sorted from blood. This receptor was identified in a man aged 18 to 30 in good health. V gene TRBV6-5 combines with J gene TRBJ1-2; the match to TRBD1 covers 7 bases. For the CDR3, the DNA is TGTGCCGCCGGACTAGGGGGCGCGGGGTATGGCTACACCTTC. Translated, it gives CAAGLGGAGYGYTF.